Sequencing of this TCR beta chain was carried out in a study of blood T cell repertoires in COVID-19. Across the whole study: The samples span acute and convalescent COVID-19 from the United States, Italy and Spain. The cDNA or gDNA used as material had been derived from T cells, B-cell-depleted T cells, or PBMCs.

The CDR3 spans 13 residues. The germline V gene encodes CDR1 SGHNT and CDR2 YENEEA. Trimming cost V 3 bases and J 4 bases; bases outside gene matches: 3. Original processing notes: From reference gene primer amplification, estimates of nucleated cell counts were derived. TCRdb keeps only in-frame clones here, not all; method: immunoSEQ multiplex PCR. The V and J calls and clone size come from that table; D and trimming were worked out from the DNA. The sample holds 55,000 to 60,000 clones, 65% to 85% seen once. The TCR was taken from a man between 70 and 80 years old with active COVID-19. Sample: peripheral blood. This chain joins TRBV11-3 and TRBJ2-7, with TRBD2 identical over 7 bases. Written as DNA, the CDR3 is TGTGCCAGCAGCTTGGGGAGGGAATACGAGCAGTACTTC. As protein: CASSLGREYEQYF.